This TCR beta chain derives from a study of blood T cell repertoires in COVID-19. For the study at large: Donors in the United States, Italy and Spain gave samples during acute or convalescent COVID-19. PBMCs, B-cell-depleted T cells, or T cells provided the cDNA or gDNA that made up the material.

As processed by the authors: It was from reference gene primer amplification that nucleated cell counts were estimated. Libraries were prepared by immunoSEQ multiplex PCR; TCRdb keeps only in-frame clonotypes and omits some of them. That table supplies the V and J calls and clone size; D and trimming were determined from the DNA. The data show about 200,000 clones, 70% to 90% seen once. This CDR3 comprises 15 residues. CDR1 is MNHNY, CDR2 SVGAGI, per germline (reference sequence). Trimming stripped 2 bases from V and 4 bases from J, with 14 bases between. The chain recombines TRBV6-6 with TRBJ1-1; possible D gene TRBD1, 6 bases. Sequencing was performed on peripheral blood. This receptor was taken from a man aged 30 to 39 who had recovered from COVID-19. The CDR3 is CASSYGGARFTEAFF. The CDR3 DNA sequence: TGTGCCAGCAGTTACGGGGGCGCAAGGTTCACTGAAGCTTTCTTT.